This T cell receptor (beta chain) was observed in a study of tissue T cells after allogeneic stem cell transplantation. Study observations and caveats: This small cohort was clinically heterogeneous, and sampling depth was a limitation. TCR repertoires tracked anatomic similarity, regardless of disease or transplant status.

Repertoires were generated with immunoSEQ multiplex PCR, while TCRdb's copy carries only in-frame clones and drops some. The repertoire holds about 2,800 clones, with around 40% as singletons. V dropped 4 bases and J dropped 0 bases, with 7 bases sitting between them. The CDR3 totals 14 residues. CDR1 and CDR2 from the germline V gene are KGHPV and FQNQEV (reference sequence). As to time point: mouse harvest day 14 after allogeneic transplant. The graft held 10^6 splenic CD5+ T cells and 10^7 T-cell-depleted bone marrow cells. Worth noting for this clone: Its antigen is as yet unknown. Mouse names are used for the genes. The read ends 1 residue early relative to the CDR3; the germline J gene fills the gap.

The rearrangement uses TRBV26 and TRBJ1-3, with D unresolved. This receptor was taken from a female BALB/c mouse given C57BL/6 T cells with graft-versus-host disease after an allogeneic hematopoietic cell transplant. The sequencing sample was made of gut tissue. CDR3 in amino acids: CASSRAASGNTLYF. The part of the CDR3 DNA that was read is TGTGCCAGCAGTCGAGCGGCTTCTGGAAATACGCTCTAT. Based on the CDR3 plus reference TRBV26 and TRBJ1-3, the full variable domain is NSKVIQTPRYLVKGQGQKAKMRCIPEKGHPVVFWYQQNKNNEFKFLINFQNQEVLQQIDMTEKRFSAECPSNSPCSLEIQSSEAGDSALYLCASSRAASGNTLYFGEGSRLIVV.